This entry describes one T cell receptor beta chain. Trimming took 4 bases from V and 3 from J; bases not matched to a gene: 6. Per the germline V gene, CDR1 is LGHNA and CDR2 is YSLEER. CDR3 length equals 16 residues. This sample is part of a study of blood T cell repertoires in COVID-19. Per the original data handling: Reference gene primer amplification gave nucleated cell count estimates. Sequencing used immunoSEQ multiplex PCR; TCRdb keeps in-frame clones, though not all of them. V and J calls and clone size are given by that table; D and trimming were obtained from the DNA. The sample shows 80,000 or so clones, about 80% of them seen only once.

Specimen: peripheral blood. J is TRBJ1-5 and V is TRBV4-3, with 10 nucleotides matching TRBD1. The origin of this receptor is a woman aged 65 to 85 with acute or convalescent COVID-19. The CDR3 DNA follows: TGCGCCAGCAGCCCCGGGACAGGGGCTCTCAATCAGCCCCAGCATTTT. This encodes CASSPGTGALNQPQHF.